This record looks at one T cell receptor (beta chain) sequence and its context. As yet, its antigen is unknown. This entry comes from a study of cytomegalovirus exposure and HLA in healthy donors. Study-level background: An early release of data contained roughly 90 million unique TCRs, which came from HLA-typed donors. Study conclusions and caveats: TRBV6-2, TRBV6-3 and other indistinguishable V segments were excluded. Immune exposure data for these donors was limited to CMV serostatus. TCR beta chains numbering approximately 150 were designated cytomegalovirus-associated.

The study ran its PCR with 60 Vbeta and 13 Jbeta primers. The assay was immunoSEQ multiplex PCR, and TCRdb's table has in-frame clones only and misses some. The sample lists about 200,000 clones; about 85% were seen once. The CDR3 is 17 residues long. V shed 3 bases, J shed 4 bases, and the junction held 11 bases outside the gene matches. CDR1 is SGDLS and CDR2 is YYNGEE in the germline V gene. Material: PBMCs. The chain uses TRBV9 and TRBJ1-5, with 9 nucleotides matching TRBD1. This clonotype was sampled from a male donor in good health and CMV-seropositive. CDR3 in amino acids: CASSAGAAGTGNQPQHF. The CDR3 nucleotides are TGTGCCAGCAGCGCTGGGGCTGCCGGGACAGGGAATCAGCCCCAGCATTTT.